This T cell receptor beta chain stems from a study of T cells in tuberculosis. The data were produced by immunoSEQ multiplex PCR, yet TCRdb's version contains in-frame clones alone and is incomplete. Of around 30,000 clones detected, 80% to 95% appear once; the ten largest clones hold about an eighth. Germline lookup yields CDR1 MGHRA and CDR2 YSYEKL. The CDR3 length is 15 residues. Deletions cut 4 bases from V and 4 bases from J, with 16 bases between. Stated time point: new active TB diagnosis, blood taken before or within 7 days of starting treatment. This TCR was sampled from an adult with tuberculosis. Sample: PBMCs, taken at tuberculosis diagnosis. The rearrangement uses TRBV4-1 and TRBJ1-2, with D tentatively TRBD1 (5 bases). The CDR3 here is CASSPFGGVVYGYTF. The CDR3 bases are TGCGCCAGCAGCCCGTTCGGGGGGGTCGTCTATGGCTACACCTTC.